The source of this TCR beta chain is a study of cytomegalovirus exposure and HLA in healthy donors. General study results and limits: In a later analysis, several top co-occurrence clusters appeared linked to parvovirus B19, influenza, CMV and Epstein-Barr virus.

In the case of this clone: Its antigen is currently unknown. One junction end disagrees with the germline gene, perhaps due to a read error.

The CDR3 totals 17 residues. Germline V CDR1 and CDR2: MNHNS, SASEGT. With 60 Vbeta and 13 Jbeta primers, the PCR was carried out. Generated by immunoSEQ multiplex PCR, the TCRdb table keeps only in-frame clones and is missing some. The sample has about 120,000 clones; over 75% are singletons. This clonotype was obtained from a woman aged 18-29 years in good health and CMV-seronegative. Specimen: PBMCs. The gene calls are TRBV6-1 and TRBJ2-4, with D tentatively TRBD2 (6 bases). The CDR3 is CASSEARGRNFKNSQYF. The CDR3 DNA reads as TGTGCCAGCAGTGAAGCGCGTGGGAGGAATTTCAAAAACAGTCAGTACTTC.